The clone carrying this T cell receptor (beta chain) was detected only a few times. The data derive from a study of blood T cell repertoires in COVID-19. Study details: The United States, Italy and Spain provided the acute and convalescent COVID-19 samples.

Original handling: The authors estimated nucleated cell counts from reference gene primer amplification. The data were produced by immunoSEQ multiplex PCR, yet TCRdb's version contains in-frame clones alone and is incomplete. The V and J calls and clone size come from that table; D and trimming were worked out from the DNA. This table has a few hundred thousand clones, 88% appearing once. The CDR3 extends over 16 amino acids. Germline loops: CDR1 SGDLS, CDR2 YYNGEE. V dropped 3 bases and J dropped 8 bases, with 20 bases sitting between them. The chain combines TRBV9 with TRBJ1-4; D unclear. The source is a woman under 40 who had recovered from COVID-19. Material for sequencing was PBMCs or T cells enriched from blood (not recorded which). CDR3 region: CASSATPWMGGEKLFF. CDR3 nucleotide sequence: TGTGCCAGCAGCGCCACACCTTGGATGGGAGGAGAAAAACTGTTTTTT.